Presented here are 7 T cell receptor beta chains from one specimen sequenced in a study of T cell repertoires in ileal Crohn's disease. Described time point: inflamed ileum from the surgical specimen. Sequencing used immunoSEQ multiplex PCR; TCRdb keeps in-frame clones, though not all of them. The table lists some 3,000 clones, around 79% of them singletons. Sequencing input: ileal tissue. These receptors originate from an adult with Crohn's disease.

The V gene is TRBV29-1, the J gene TRBJ2-3, with a weak D call TRBD2 (5 bases). Germline V gene data show CDR1 as SQVTM and CDR2 as ANQGSEA. The CDR3 consists of 13 residues. V was cut by 6 bases and J by 0 bases, with 10 bases left in between. The CDR3 here is CSVRASSTDTQYF. CDR3 DNA sequence: TGCAGCGTGAGGGCTTCTAGCACAGATACGCAGTATTTT.

The V and J genes are TRBV27 and TRBJ2-1, with D possibly matching TRBD1 (6 bases). CDR1 and CDR2 (germline): MNHEY, SMNVEV (reference sequence). V was pared by 2 bases and J by 8 bases, with 19 bases between. CDR3 size: 16 residues. The CDR3 sequence is CASSLGPGEWGDEQFF. The DNA for the CDR3 is TGTGCCAGCAGTTTAGGCCCAGGGGAGTGGGGAGATGAGCAGTTCTTC.

V gene TRBV10-3 combines with J gene TRBJ2-2; 11 bases agree with TRBD1. V was pared by 7 bases and J by 7 bases, with 5 bases of the junction left unmatched. The CDR3 totals 14 residues. From germline, CDR1 is ENHRY and CDR2 SYGVKD. The CDR3 protein is CAIMGQGVIGELFF. CDR3 nucleotide sequence: TGTGCCATCATGGGACAGGGGGTGATCGGGGAGCTGTTTTTT.

A single count supports this clone. This chain joins TRBV20-1 and TRBJ1-1; 8 bases align to TRBD1. Trimming took 3 bases from V and 7 from J; bases not matched to a gene: 1. Germline V gene lookup returns CDR1 DFQATT and CDR2 SNEGSKA (reference sequence). The CDR3 consists of 11 residues. The CDR3 DNA follows: TGCAGTGCTAGTGGGACAGGTGAAGCTTTCTTT. Protein product: CSASGTGEAFF.

The V gene is TRBV13, the J gene TRBJ2-2; D unclear. CDR1 PRHDT and CDR2 FYEKMQ come from the germline V gene (reference sequence). V was pared by 0 bases and J by 6 bases, with 11 bases between. There are 15 residues in the CDR3. The chain's CDR3 is CASSLGIRRAGELFF. In DNA, the CDR3 is TGTGCCAGCAGCTTAGGGATCCGGCGTGCCGGGGAGCTGTTTTTT.

This chain joins TRBV19 and TRBJ2-5; the D gene could be TRBD1 or TRBD2 (6 bases each). The germline V and J ends were trimmed by 1 base and 3 bases, with 9 bases remaining between them. Germline CDR1 reads LNHDA; CDR2 reads SQIVND (reference sequence). This CDR3 has 14 amino acids. For the CDR3, the DNA is TGTGCCAGTAGTATAGCGCGGGACAAAGAGACCCAGTACTTC. This codes for CASSIARDKETQYF.

The chain is built from TRBV29-1 and TRBJ2-7; D might be TRBD2 (6 bases). The germline V gene has CDR1 SQVTM and CDR2 ANQGSEA. Deletions cut 1 base from V and 7 bases from J, with 14 bases between. The CDR3 extends over 13 amino acids. Written as DNA, the CDR3 is TGCAGCGTTGAAGGGGGAGGTTCCAGAGAGCAGTACTTC. This translates into CSVEGGGSREQYF.